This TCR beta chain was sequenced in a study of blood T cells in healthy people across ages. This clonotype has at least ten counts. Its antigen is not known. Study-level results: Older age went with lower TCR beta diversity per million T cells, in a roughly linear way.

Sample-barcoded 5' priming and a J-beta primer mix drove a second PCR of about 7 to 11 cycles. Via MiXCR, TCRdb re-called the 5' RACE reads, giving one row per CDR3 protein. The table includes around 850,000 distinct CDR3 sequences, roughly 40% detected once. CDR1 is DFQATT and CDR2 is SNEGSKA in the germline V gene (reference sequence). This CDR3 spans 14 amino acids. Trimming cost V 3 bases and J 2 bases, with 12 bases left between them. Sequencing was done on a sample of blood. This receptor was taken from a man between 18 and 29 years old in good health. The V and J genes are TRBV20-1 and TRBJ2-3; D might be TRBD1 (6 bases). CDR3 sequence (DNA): TGCAGTGCTAGGGGGGCCCTATACACAGATACGCAGTATTTT. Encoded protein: CSARGALYTDTQYF.